This entry describes one T cell receptor beta chain. These data come from a study of cytomegalovirus exposure and HLA in healthy donors. On the study more broadly: Genetic ancestry analysis placed around four fifths of the 398 donors that were genotyped in the Caucasian-associated cluster.

PCR amplification relied on 60 Vbeta primers (plus 13 Jbeta primers). Sequenced by immunoSEQ multiplex PCR; TCRdb stores in-frame clones only, minus some. The sample yields under 200,000 clones, about three quarters seen once. Germline V gene data show CDR1 as SGHRS and CDR2 as YFSETQ. This CDR3 is 17 amino acids long. Deletions cut 0 bases from V and 5 bases from J, with 20 bases between. The material sequenced was PBMCs. This receptor was obtained from a woman in her forties or fifties in good health and CMV-seropositive. This chain links TRBV5-1 with TRBJ2-5, with TRBD2 as a possible D gene (6 bases). Here the CDR3 DNA reads TGCGCCAGCAGCTTGGGCGGGAAGGGCAGCTGGAGGGAGACCCAGTACTTC. As protein: CASSLGGKGSWRETQYF.